This T cell receptor beta chain was identified during a study of breast tumors, draining lymph nodes, adjacent tissues. Study-wide findings and caveats: The lymph node origin of tumor T cells was framed as consistent with a hypothesis, not demonstrated. Tumor repertoires ranked between lymph nodes and nontumor tissue in diversity, with V and J gene preferences.

Breast cancer patients provided tissue from their axillary draining lymph nodes. The length of the CDR3 is 17 residues. Germline V gene lookup returns CDR1 SGHVS and CDR2 FQNEAQ. This clonotype came up once. The antigen is undetermined. TCRdb re-called the multiplex PCR reads with MiXCR, one entry per CDR3 protein. The table has 150,000 to 200,000 distinct CDR3 sequences, approximately 30% seen once. What was sequenced was axillary lymph node tissue. The receptor comes from a female donor with breast cancer. Some clones in this sample may be carry-over from other donors' samples. This chain links TRBV7-8 with TRBJ2-2; D gene ambiguous. The J call may be in error: the DNA end matches TRBJ1-1 better. The CDR3 DNA follows: TGTGCCAGCAGCTTACCTCCTAGGCCCGGGAGTAGCACTGAAGCTTTCTTT. It is translated as CASSLPPRPGSSTEAFF.